This paragraph reports one T cell receptor beta chain. No antigen is known for it. Base qualities were left out, and no much larger clone turns up one base away. The V end loses 3 bases and the J end loses 4 bases, and a stretch of 8 bases separates them. Spanning cysteine to phenylalanine, the CDR3 consists of 13 amino acids. Of the read, only the CDR3 DNA is kept; its 39 bases are in frame from base 1. For CDR1 and CDR2, the germline V gene lists SGHVS and FQNEAQ. These data are taken from a study of shared clonotypes between healthy human individuals (dated by TCRdb to 2019 to 2021). Notes on the research overall: The cohort included a few men and a couple of women between 18 and 49 years of age. For each donor, three plates each were used for CD4 naive and CD4 memory, two plates were used for CD8 naive, and one plate was used for CD8 memory. To estimate repertoire size and how much clonotype sharing occurs between individuals, the study deeply sequenced the blood TCR repertoires of roughly 5 healthy adults. Different laboratories and diverse techniques were used to prepare libraries and sequence TCR repertoires, to increase sequencing depth and limit assay-specific biases. Between about 0.85 and 9.5 billion PBMCs per donor were obtained by leukapheresis. What the study reported, not specific to this receptor: Sampling was restricted to blood, and TCR repertoires in tissues likely differ from the TCR repertoires found in blood. Because the study included only a small number of donors, the genetic and exposure-history diversity represented was limited. Naive subsets generally had larger estimated clonotype richness than memory subsets. When a handful of donors were compared, the shared fraction of clonotypes was roughly 5% for naive CD4, 3% to 4% for naive CD8, 2.3% for memory CD4, and less than 0.45% for memory CD8. Pairwise subsampling indicated that sequencing depth was expected to affect the degree of clonotype sharing among donors. Compared with non-shared clonotypes, clonotypes shared by all four sorted-subset donors had higher generation probabilities. Incomplete sequencing was indicated by rarefaction of sorted-subset datasets, despite the large sequencing depth.

TCR CDR3 regions were amplified from genomic DNA by multiplex PCR using the deep immunoSEQ assay. Extracted genomic DNA from each cell subset was spread evenly across all wells of several immunoSEQ 96-well plates, with each plate serving as a replicate. For sorted subsets, around 200 ng genomic DNA, equal to 25,000 to 35,000 T cell genomes, was loaded into each replicate PCR. Purified libraries were measured with a Qubit 3.0 fluorometer, size-checked on a Bioanalyzer 2100, and measured again with the KAPA Library Quantification kit. Each immunoSEQ 96-well plate was sequenced on its own single-read 150-cycle Illumina NextSeq 550 flow cell. On the authors' methods: Because only junctional sequences without quality scores were contained in the immunoSEQ output, filtering matching that applied to full-length reads could not be performed. To assign V/J genes and CDR3, sequences were annotated against IMGT germline references using PyIR, a Python wrapper for IgBLAST v1.9. Reads were filtered out if the reads had weak V/J assignments (E-value above 1e-6), no CDR3, stop codons, out-of-frame junctions, or ambiguous translated residues. A V3J clonotype was defined by an identical inferred V gene, J gene, and CDR3 amino acid sequence. The percentage overlap between two repertoires was calculated by dividing the number of shared unique clonotypes by the size of the smaller repertoire. Richness of each repertoire was evaluated using RTK rarefaction, the Chao1 estimator, and Recon v2.1 estimates of unobserved clonotypes. Generation probabilities were computed with OLGA for all TCRbeta clonotypes obtained by the gDNA method from several donors. The source is immuneACCESS, and TCRdb retained only in-frame sequences with V and J called. Part of the clones is not carried over; for the studies checked, unresolved V genes explain less than half of this, and the remainder is unexplained. V and J calls and clone size come straight from that table; D and trimming were deduced from the DNA. Present in this sample are about 2.4 million clones, 93% of which were seen just once. The ten largest make up approximately 0.35% of the sample.

Donors were healthy HIV-negative adults with no recently reported acute infections or vaccinations. Every donor was a Caucasian adult living in Nashville, Tennessee, USA. Magnetic negative selection was used to enrich CD4+ T cells, after which naive cells were positively selected on CD45RA and the negative fraction became the memory subset. After blood collection by leukapheresis, PBMCs were isolated using Ficoll-Histopaque density gradient centrifugation and then cryopreserved in the vapor phase of liquid nitrogen. Purity and quantity of every magnetically sorted T cell population were checked by analytical flow cytometry. Genomic DNA was isolated from each sorted fraction and quantified by UV absorbance on a Nanodrop 2000c.

The rearrangement combines TRBV7-8 with TRBJ2-3, with a tentative D gene TRBD2 over 6 matching bases. The material sequenced was naive CD4+ T cells from PBMCs. The sample's cell subset or site label, decoded: CD45RA+ positively selected. The receptor was isolated from a young man in good health. Some clones in this sample may be carry-over from other donors' samples. The nucleotide sequence is given as TGTGCCAGCAGCTTTAGCGGTTCAGATACGCAGTATTTT. The encoded protein is CASSFSGSDTQYF.